Listed below are T cell receptor beta chains from one sample, sequenced in a study of CD8+CD57+ T cells in acquired aplastic anemia. One entry per CDR3 protein results from TCRdb running MiXCR on the reads. This sample yields about 470,000 distinct CDR3 sequences, of which under 40% are seen a single time; around 0.82% belongs to the top ten. Sequencing was performed on sorted CD4+, CD8+, or CD8+CD57+ T cells (not recorded which) from PBMCs. The receptors originated from a human donor with aplastic anemia. CDR3s include the opening cysteine and the closing phenylalanine or tryptophan. The order of the fields is J gene, V gene, clone size, D gene, CDR3 protein, CDR3 DNA. D genes are given only for firm matches. Some rows have no size entry. The others give once, few or many, or a class for an expanded clone.

TRBJ2-7,TRBV10-1,-,TRBD1,CARNRWTGTYEQYF,TGCGCCAGGAACAGATGGACAGGTACCTACGAGCAGTACTTC
TRBJ2-2,TRBV19,few,TRBD1,CASTGTGAYTGELFF,TGTGCCAGTACTGGGACAGGGGCTTACACCGGGGAGCTGTTTTTT
TRBJ2-1,TRBV29-1,many,-,CSAPRIEGQQFF,TGCAGCGCCCCAAGGATCGAGGGCCAGCAGTTCTTC
TRBJ2-5,TRBV4-2,few,-,CASSQDPPGSLQETQYF,TGTGCCAGCAGCCAAGACCCCCCGGGGTCTCTCCAAGAGACCCAGTACTTC
TRBJ2-3,TRBV20-1,few,TRBD2,CSARTSGGSGVYF,TGCAGTGCTAGGACGAGCGGGGGATCGGGGGTGTATTTT
TRBJ2-1,TRBV7-6,few,-,CASSPRVQKNNEQFF,TGTGCCAGCAGTCCCAGGGTGCAAAAAAACAATGAGCAGTTCTTC
TRBJ1-5,TRBV20-1,-,TRBD1,CSARQDRPANQPQHF,TGCAGTGCTAGGCAGGACAGGCCGGCCAATCAGCCCCAGCATTTT
TRBJ2-3,TRBV11-2,many,TRBD1,CASSLVSPGGDTQYF,TGTGCCAGCAGCTTAGTAAGTCCAGGGGGAGATACGCAGTATTTT
TRBJ1-5,TRBV24-1,-,TRBD1,CASSAYRGLGNQPQHF,TGTGCCAGCTCAGCATACAGGGGGCTCGGCAATCAGCCCCAGCATTTT
TRBJ2-2,TRBV7-2,many,-,CASSFHGGELFF,TGTGCCAGCAGCTTTCATGGCGGGGAGCTGTTTTTT
TRBJ1-3,TRBV6-5,-,-,CASSYSIGTPGNTIYF,TGTGCCAGCAGTTACTCGATAGGGACACCTGGAAACACCATATATTTT
TRBJ2-2,TRBV7-9,-,-,CASSPTRVF,TGTGCCAGCAGCCCCACTCGGGTTTTT
TRBJ1-2,TRBV7-2,many,TRBD1,CASSFAGTGGSYGYTF,TGTGCCAGCAGCTTCGCCGGGACAGGGGGCAGCTATGGCTACACCTTC
TRBJ2-1,TRBV7-3,few,-,CASSLTGGPWDEQFF,TGTGCCAGCAGCTTAACCGGGGGCCCCTGGGATGAGCAGTTCTTC
TRBJ2-3,TRBV7-3,-,-,CASSPTPSATFTDTQYF,TGTGCCAGCAGCCCCACCCCTTCAGCGACATTCACAGATACGCAGTATTTT
TRBJ2-3,TRBV27,-,TRBD2,CASSSGGRTTDTQYF,TGTGCCAGCAGTTCTGGCGGGAGAACCACAGATACGCAGTATTTT
TRBJ1-6,TRBV5-8,many,-,CASSSHTDSALHF,TGTGCCAGCAGTTCTCACACGGATTCGGCCCTCCACTTT
TRBJ2-7,TRBV25-1,-,-,CASRGGAAYEQYF,TGTGCCAGCAGAGGTGGCGCGGCCTACGAGCAGTACTTC
TRBJ2-1,TRBV20-1,-,TRBD2,CSASRLAGGEQFF,TGCAGTGCTAGTAGACTAGCGGGGGGTGAGCAGTTCTTC
TRBJ1-6,TRBV3-1,-,-,CASSSRSPLINSPLHF,TGTGCCAGCAGCTCCAGAAGTCCTCTTATTAATTCACCCCTCCACTTT
TRBJ2-2,TRBV24-1,many,-,CATSSPAGNTGELFF,TGTGCCACCTCAAGCCCGGCAGGGAACACCGGGGAGCTGTTTTTT
TRBJ2-2,TRBV12-3/TRBV12-4,-,-,CASRPYRTLTYTGELFF,TGTGCCAGCAGACCCTACAGAACCCTAACGTACACCGGGGAGCTGTTTTTT
TRBJ2-7,TRBV11-2,-,-,CASSLGAGEDSYEQYF,TGTGCCAGCAGCTTAGGGGCAGGGGAGGACTCCTACGAGCAGTACTTC
TRBJ2-7,TRBV29-1,-,-,CSVRGGGNEQYF,TGCAGCGTTCGAGGGGGCGGGAACGAGCAGTACTTC
TRBJ1-5,TRBV19,-,-,CASSIDRAQHF,TGTGCCAGTAGTATAGATCGGGCCCAGCATTTT
TRBJ2-7,TRBV3-1,-,-,CASSQGVSGSVSYEQYF,TGTGCCAGCAGCCAAGGGGTTTCGGGCAGCGTCTCCTACGAGCAGTACTTC
TRBJ2-7,TRBV20-1,-,-,CSASAGHEQYF,TGCAGTGCTAGTGCGGGGCACGAGCAGTACTTC
TRBJ1-5,TRBV19,many,TRBD1,CASTEGQVNQPQHF,TGTGCCAGTACCGAGGGACAGGTCAATCAGCCCCAGCATTTT
TRBJ1-4,TRBV9,-,TRBD1,CASSPGTGWDEKLFF,TGTGCCAGCTCCCCAGGGACAGGCTGGGATGAAAAACTGTTTTTT
TRBJ2-2,TRBV19,many,-,CASSIDLTGELFF,TGTGCCAGTAGTATAGATCTTACCGGGGAGCTGTTTTTT
TRBJ1-6,TRBV27,-,-,CASSFQGAFDSPLHF,TGTGCCAGCAGTTTTCAGGGTGCCTTCGATTCACCCCTCCACTTT
TRBJ2-5,TRBV5-1,-,-,CASSLGRRYQETQYF,TGCGCCAGCAGCTTGGGTAGAAGGTACCAAGAGACCCAGTACTTC
TRBJ1-3,TRBV9,many,-,CASSEQASGNTIYF,TGTGCCAGCAGCGAGCAAGCCTCGGGAAACACCATATATTTT
TRBJ1-5,TRBV19,-,-,CASTDSGGRVQPQHF,TGTGCCAGTACCGATAGTGGAGGCAGGGTTCAGCCCCAGCATTTT
TRBJ2-3,TRBV7-3,few,TRBD2,CASSAQLAGGPTDTQYF,TGTGCCAGCAGCGCTCAACTAGCGGGAGGGCCCACAGATACGCAGTATTTT
TRBJ2-7,TRBV29-1,many,-,CSVGGRGTGEQYF,TGCAGCGTTGGGGGCAGGGGGACTGGAGAGCAGTACTTC
TRBJ1-2,TRBV10-1,-,-,CASSEGTSYGYTF,TGCGCCAGCAGCGAAGGGACCTCCTATGGCTACACCTTC
TRBJ1-2,TRBV3-1,-,-,CASSQSGRQNYGYTF,TGTGCCAGCAGCCAAAGTGGAAGACAGAACTATGGCTACACCTTC
TRBJ1-2,TRBV5-4,-,-,CASSFPENNGYTF,TGTGCCAGCAGCTTCCCCGAGAATAATGGCTACACCTTC
TRBJ2-5,TRBV10-3,many,-,CAISDSKETQYF,TGTGCCATCAGTGACAGTAAAGAGACCCAGTACTTC
TRBJ1-1,TRBV19,many,TRBD1,CASRRQGGFYTEAFF,TGTGCCAGTAGGCGACAGGGAGGGTTCTACACTGAAGCTTTCTTT
TRBJ2-1,TRBV7-2,few,TRBD2,CASSLHRTSENLNEQFF,TGTGCCAGCAGCCTACACCGGACTAGCGAGAATCTCAATGAGCAGTTCTTC
TRBJ2-1,TRBV19,-,-,CASSGLHNEQFF,TGTGCCAGTAGTGGCCTACACAATGAGCAGTTCTTC
TRBJ2-3,TRBV12-3/TRBV12-4,few,TRBD2,CASSLTSANTQYF,TGTGCCAGCAGTTTGACTAGCGCTAATACGCAGTATTTT
TRBJ1-1,TRBV9,few,-,CASSVGGNAGNTEAFF,TGTGCCAGCAGCGTAGGTGGGAATGCGGGGAACACTGAAGCTTTCTTT
TRBJ2-3,TRBV11-2,many,-,CASSLVGTGGGDTQYF,TGTGCCAGCAGCTTGGTAGGGACCGGTGGTGGAGATACGCAGTATTTT
TRBJ2-1,TRBV29-1,-,TRBD2,CSSLGLAEYNEQFF,TGCAGCAGCCTGGGACTAGCGGAGTACAATGAGCAGTTCTTC
TRBJ1-5,TRBV2,many,TRBD1,CASSSGQGFQPQHF,TGTGCCAGCAGCTCAGGACAGGGGTTTCAGCCCCAGCATTTT
TRBJ2-3,TRBV7-3,many,-,CASSLTGVTDTQYF,TGTGCCAGCAGCTTGACAGGAGTCACAGATACGCAGTATTTT
TRBJ2-5,TRBV10-3,many,TRBD2,CAIGSGGDYQETQYF,TGTGCCATCGGTAGCGGGGGGGACTACCAAGAGACCCAGTACTTC
TRBJ2-7,TRBV11-1,-,-,CASSLLAGRSISYEQYF,TGTGCCAGCAGCTTACTCGCGGGACGGTCTATATCCTACGAGCAGTACTTC
TRBJ1-4,TRBV10-1,-,-,CASRFSVVESEKLFF,TGTGCCAGCAGATTTTCGGTCGTAGAGAGTGAAAAACTGTTTTTT
TRBJ2-1,TRBV13,-,TRBD1,CASSAWGQGTYEQFF,TGTGCCAGCAGCGCATGGGGACAGGGGACCTACGAGCAGTTCTTC
TRBJ2-7,TRBV19,few,TRBD1,CASSILRTGSDEQYF,TGTGCCAGTAGTATTTTGAGGACAGGGTCCGACGAGCAGTACTTC
TRBJ1-1,TRBV11-2,-,-,CASSLNSAGMNTEAFF,TGTGCCAGCAGCTTAAATTCGGCAGGGATGAACACTGAAGCTTTCTTT
TRBJ2-2,TRBV29-1,many,TRBD2,CSVARSGTTRNTGELFF,TGCAGCGTTGCTAGGTCGGGGACTACACGCAACACCGGGGAGCTGTTTTTT
TRBJ2-7,TRBV20-1,many,TRBD2,CSAKPSSGGAEQYF,TGCAGTGCTAAACCTTCATCGGGGGGGGCCGAGCAGTACTTC
TRBJ1-2,TRBV19,many,-,CASSISPGWAAAGYTF,TGTGCCAGTAGTATAAGTCCCGGGTGGGCCGCTGCGGGCTACACCTTC
TRBJ2-1,TRBV6-4,-,-,CASSEQTGGYEQFF,TGTGCCAGCAGTGAGCAGACAGGCGGGTATGAGCAGTTCTTC